This is a list of T cell receptor beta chains from one sample in a study of blood T cell repertoires in COVID-19. Sequencing was performed with immunoSEQ multiplex PCR; in TCRdb, only in-frame clones are kept and a portion is missing. The table includes hundreds of thousands of clones, around 90% detected once. The sample consisted of peripheral blood. Source of these receptors: a human donor in a cohort sampled during active COVID-19. Each CDR3 is given with its conserved first and last residue. D genes are given only for firm matches. Clone size is not always given. Where it is, it says once, few, many or a class for expanded clones.

>TRBV5-1|NA|18|NA|TRBJ1-1
TGCGCCAGCAGCTCTGAGACCCGGGCGGGCCGATCAGGCACTGAAGCTTTCTTT
CASSSETRAGRSGTEAFF
>TRBV7-6|NA|17|TRBD1|TRBJ1-5
TGTGCCAGCAGCTTAGCGCCTGGGACAGGGCGATATCAGCCCCAGCATTTT
CASSLAPGTGRYQPQHF
>TRBV6-5|NA|15|TRBD1|TRBJ2-7
TGTGCCAGCAGTCCGCCGGGACAGCCATTCTACGAGCAGTACTTC
CASSPPGQPFYEQYF
>TRBV5-6|NA|15|TRBD1|TRBJ1-5
TGTGCCAGCAGCTCAGGGGGCTCGAACAATCAGCCCCAGCATTTT
CASSSGGSNNQPQHF
>TRBV5-3|NA|13|NA|TRBJ1-5
TGTGCCAGAAGCTTGGCAGGGCGTCAGCCCCAGCATTTT
CARSLAGRQPQHF
>TRBV4-1|NA|15|TRBD1|TRBJ1-1
TGCGCCAGCAGCCAAGAGGACAGGTTGAACACTGAAGCTTTCTTT
CASSQEDRLNTEAFF
>TRBV2|NA|16|TRBD2|TRBJ2-1
TGTGCCAGCAGTGCTTCGGGCGGGAGGACCGACAATGAGCAGTTCTTC
CASSASGGRTDNEQFF
>TRBV2|once|11|NA|TRBJ1-1
TGTGCCAGCAGCCCCTTCACTGAAGCTTTCTTT
CASSPFTEAFF
>TRBV4-1|NA|13|NA|TRBJ1-1
TGCGCCAGCAGTCGGTTCATGAACACTGAAGCTTTCTTT
CASSRFMNTEAFF
>TRBV7-3|NA|14|TRBD1|TRBJ1-2
TGTGCCAGCAGCCAGGGACAGCTAAACTATGGCTACACCTTC
CASSQGQLNYGYTF
>TRBV11-2|NA|15|NA|TRBJ1-4
TGTGCCAGCAGCTTTGGAACAGAAGTTAATGAAAAACTGTTTTTT
CASSFGTEVNEKLFF
>TRBV30|NA|14|NA|TRBJ2-3
TGTGCCTGGGGAGAACAGGGCTTCACAGATACGCAGTATTTT
CAWGEQGFTDTQYF
>TRBV19|NA|13|TRBD2|TRBJ2-1
TGTGCCAGTAGTCTAGCGGGAGGGGGTGAGCAGTTCTTC
CASSLAGGGEQFF
>TRBV7-2|once|18|TRBD2|TRBJ2-1
TGTGCCAGCAGCACCAGCGCAGGGACTAGCGGGGGGTACAATGAGCAGTTCTTC
CASSTSAGTSGGYNEQFF
>TRBV7-2|NA|16|NA|TRBJ2-1
TGTGCCAGCAGCCCATGGACTGATGTCTCCTACAATGAGCAGTTCTTC
CASSPWTDVSYNEQFF
>TRBV5-8|few|13|NA|TRBJ1-1
TGTGCCAGCAGCTATCGATCAGGGATCGGAGCTTTCTTT
CASSYRSGIGAFF
>TRBV10-1|NA|13|NA|TRBJ2-7
TGCGCCAGCAGTCAATTCAGGTCGGGGGAGCAGTACTTC
CASSQFRSGEQYF
>TRBV18|once|17|NA|TRBJ1-2
TGTGCCAGCTCACCCGGAACTCGACTGAGCCCTAACTATGGCTACACCTTC
CASSPGTRLSPNYGYTF
>TRBV20-1|NA|11|NA|TRBJ1-1
TGCAGTGCCATGAGGGGAGGGATGGCTTTCTTT
CSAMRGGMAFF
>TRBV5-1|NA|16|NA|TRBJ2-2
TGCGCCAGCAGCTCCTGGACTGGGGGGTTCACCGGGGAGCTGTTTTTT
CASSSWTGGFTGELFF
>TRBV9|NA|14|NA|TRBJ1-2
TGTGCCAGCAGCCCCCACCGTGAGGATTATGGCTACACCTTC
CASSPHREDYGYTF
>TRBV6-1|NA|15|NA|TRBJ1-4
TGTGCCAGCAGTGAGGGTACAGGTCCAGGTGAAAAACTGTTTTTT
CASSEGTGPGEKLFF
>TRBV6-6|NA|15|NA|TRBJ2-6
TGTGCCAGCAGTTTCCCGGGCTCTGGGGCCAACGTCCTGACTTTC
CASSFPGSGANVLTF
>TRBV7-2|NA|17|NA|TRBJ2-3
TGTGCCAGCAGCTTTAAATCCTTGGGAGCTAGCACAGATACGCAGTATTTT
CASSFKSLGASTDTQYF
>TRBV30|NA|12|NA|TRBJ2-7
TGTGCCTGGAGCGGGGGCTCCTACGAGCAGTACTTC
CAWSGGSYEQYF
>TRBV3-1/TRBV3-2|NA|15|TRBD2|TRBJ2-5
TGTGCCAGCAGCCCACCGGGACTAGGTGGCGAGACCCAGTACTTC
CASSPPGLGGETQYF
>TRBV6-5|NA|12|TRBD1|TRBJ2-7
TGTGCCAGCAGCGACGAGGGGGCTTGGCAGTACTTC
CASSDEGAWQYF
>TRBV4-2|NA|14|NA|TRBJ1-6
TGTGCCAGCAGCCAAGAAAGGCGGAATTCACCCCTCCACTTT
CASSQERRNSPLHF
>TRBV24-1|NA|20|TRBD1|TRBJ2-3
TGTGCCACCAGTGACGACCGGGACAGGGGGCGTCGAGGTAGCACAGATACGCAGTATTTT
CATSDDRDRGRRGSTDTQYF
>TRBV5-6|few|12|NA|TRBJ2-3
TGTGCCAGCAGCTTGCCGGCAGATACGCAGTATTTT
CASSLPADTQYF
>TRBV24-1|NA|13|NA|TRBJ2-5
TGTGCCACCAGTACGACAGTAGATGAGACCCAGTACTTC
CATSTTVDETQYF
>TRBV19|few|14|NA|TRBJ1-1
TGTGCCAGTAGTATACGTCGAGGGAACACTGAAGCTTTCTTT
CASSIRRGNTEAFF
>TRBV7-3|NA|16|NA|TRBJ2-2
TGTGCCAGCTCCCCTGGGGGGGCTGGAAACACCGGGGAGCTGTTTTTT
CASSPGGAGNTGELFF
>TRBV11-2|few|14|NA|TRBJ1-2
TGTGCCAGCAGCTTAGAGGGCAGGGGAAGGGGCTACACCTTC
CASSLEGRGRGYTF
>TRBV28|NA|17|TRBD2|TRBJ2-2
TGTGCCAGCAGTTTATATAGCGGGAGGGCTGACACCGGGGAGCTGTTTTTT
CASSLYSGRADTGELFF
>TRBV6-5|NA|14|NA|TRBJ2-3
TGTGCCAGTGAGAGGGCCACTAGCACAGATACGCAGTATTTT
CASERATSTDTQYF
>TRBV15|NA|16|TRBD1|TRBJ2-3
TGTGCCACCAGCAGAGCGGGACAGCTGAGCATGGATACGCAGTATTTT
CATSRAGQLSMDTQYF
>TRBV5-1|NA|13|NA|TRBJ2-7
TGCGCCAGCAGCCCGGCGCGGTCCTACGAGCAGTACTTC
CASSPARSYEQYF
>TRBV5-1|NA|14|NA|TRBJ1-1
TGCGCCAGCAGCGGAGGACTGCGGGACACTGAAGCTTTCTTT
CASSGGLRDTEAFF
>TRBV18|NA|17|TRBD1|TRBJ2-1
TGTGCCAGCTCGTCAAACAGCCGGGACAGGGTTGGCAATGAGCAGTTCTTC
CASSSNSRDRVGNEQFF
>TRBV16|once|16|NA|TRBJ1-6
TGTGCCAGCAGCCAATCGCGGGAGGGGCAGAGGTCACCCCTCCACTTT
CASSQSREGQRSPLHF
>TRBV10-3|NA|14|NA|TRBJ2-3
TGTGCCATCAGTGAGGGGGGGTGGACAGATACGCAGTATTTT
CAISEGGWTDTQYF
>TRBV29-1|NA|17|TRBD2|TRBJ2-2
TGCAGCGTTGGATTTCCTAGCGGGAGGTTAAACACCGGGGAGCTGTTTTTT
CSVGFPSGRLNTGELFF
>TRBV19|NA|15|NA|TRBJ2-2
TGTGCCAGTAGTTCCCCAACGGGGAACACCGGGGAGCTGTTTTTT
CASSSPTGNTGELFF
>TRBV28|NA|17|TRBD2|TRBJ2-1
TGTGCCAGCAGTCCGGGACTAGCGGGAGGACCATTTGATGAGCAGTTCTTC
CASSPGLAGGPFDEQFF
>TRBV7-6|NA|16|NA|TRBJ2-1
TGTGCCAGCAGCTTAAGGCTATCGACTAGTTTGAATGAGCAGTTCTTC
CASSLRLSTSLNEQFF
>TRBV7-2|NA|14|NA|TRBJ1-4
TGTGCCAGCACCACAGACACTTATAATGAAAAACTGTTTTTT
CASTTDTYNEKLFF
>TRBV30|NA|14|NA|TRBJ2-1
TGTGCCTGGAGTAGGGCTAGCCAGGTAAATGAGCAGTTCTTC
CAWSRASQVNEQFF
>TRBV19|NA|15|TRBD1|TRBJ1-4
TGTGCCAGTAGTATCCGGCGGGACAGGGACGAAAAACTGTTTTTT
CASSIRRDRDEKLFF
>TRBV28|NA|14|NA|TRBJ2-5
TGTGCCAGCATCGAATCCGGTTTGCAAGAGACCCAGTACTTC
CASIESGLQETQYF
>TRBV18|once|16|NA|TRBJ2-2
TGTGCCAGCTCACCTGCGTGGCGGGGGAACACCGGGGAGCTGTTTTTT
CASSPAWRGNTGELFF
>TRBV29-1|NA|12|TRBD2|TRBJ2-7
TGCAGCGCCGGGGGGAATTTGGGCGAGCAGTACTTC
CSAGGNLGEQYF
>TRBV11-2|NA|16|TRBD2|TRBJ2-7
TGTGCCAGCAGCGTAGTGACTAGCGGGAGTAATAACGAGCAGTACTTC
CASSVVTSGSNNEQYF
>TRBV19|NA|15|TRBD1|TRBJ1-2
TGTGCCAGTAGTATAACTGACAGGGTGGGCTATGGCTACACCTTC
CASSITDRVGYGYTF
>TRBV18|NA|13|TRBD2|TRBJ2-7
TGTGCCAGCTCTCTCTCCGGGAGGTACGAGCAGTACTTC
CASSLSGRYEQYF
>TRBV30|NA|13|NA|TRBJ2-7
TGTGCCTGGAGCCCTCAGGGGTACTACGAGCAGTACTTC
CAWSPQGYYEQYF
>TRBV2|NA|12|NA|TRBJ2-3
TGTGCCAGCTCGCGGGGCCCAGATACGCAGTATTTT
CASSRGPDTQYF